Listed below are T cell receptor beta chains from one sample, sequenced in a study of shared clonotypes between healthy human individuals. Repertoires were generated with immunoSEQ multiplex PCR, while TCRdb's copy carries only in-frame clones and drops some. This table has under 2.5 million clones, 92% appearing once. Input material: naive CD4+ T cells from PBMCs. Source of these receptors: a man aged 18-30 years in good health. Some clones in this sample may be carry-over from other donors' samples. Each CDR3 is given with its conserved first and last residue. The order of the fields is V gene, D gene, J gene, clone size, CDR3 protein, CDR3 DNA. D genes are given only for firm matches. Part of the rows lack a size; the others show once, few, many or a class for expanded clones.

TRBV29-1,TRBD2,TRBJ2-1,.,CSVESAGGLGEQFF,TGCAGCGTTGAATCGGCGGGAGGATTAGGTGAGCAGTTCTTC
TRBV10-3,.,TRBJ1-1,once,CAISEKQGMYDTEAFF,TGTGCCATCAGTGAGAAGCAGGGTATGTACGACACTGAAGCTTTCTTT
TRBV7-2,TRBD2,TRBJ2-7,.,CASSWTSGSYEQYF,TGTGCCAGCAGCTGGACTAGCGGGAGCTACGAGCAGTACTTC
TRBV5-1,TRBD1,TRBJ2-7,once,CASSRTGVNEQYF,TGCGCCAGCAGCAGGACAGGGGTAAACGAGCAGTACTTC
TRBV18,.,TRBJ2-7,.,CASSTRLSYEQYF,TGTGCCAGCTCGACCCGACTTAGCTACGAGCAGTACTTC
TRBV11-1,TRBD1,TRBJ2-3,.,CASSADRGRTDTQYF,TGTGCCAGCAGCGCAGACAGGGGGCGCACAGATACGCAGTATTTT
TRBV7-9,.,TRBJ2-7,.,CASSSTKDEQYF,TGTGCCAGCAGCTCCACTAAGGACGAGCAGTACTTC
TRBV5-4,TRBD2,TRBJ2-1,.,CASSSDGRDNEQFF,TGTGCCAGCAGCTCTGACGGGAGGGACAATGAGCAGTTCTTC
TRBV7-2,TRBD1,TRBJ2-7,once,CASSSQGRGLYEQYF,TGTGCCAGCAGTTCCCAGGGAAGGGGGCTCTACGAGCAGTACTTC
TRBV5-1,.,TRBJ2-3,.,CASSEAGRTDTQYF,TGCGCCAGCAGTGAGGCGGGGCGCACAGATACGCAGTATTTT
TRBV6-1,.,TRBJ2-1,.,CASSIGNSYNEQFF,TGTGCCAGCAGTATCGGGAACTCCTACAATGAGCAGTTCTTC
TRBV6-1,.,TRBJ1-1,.,CASSGWAGRTEAFF,TGTGCCAGCAGTGGTTGGGCGGGGAGGACTGAAGCTTTCTTT
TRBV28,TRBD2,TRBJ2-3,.,CASSPTLWGSGRDTDTQYF,TGTGCCAGCAGTCCCACTCTATGGGGTAGCGGGAGGGACACAGATACGCAGTATTTT
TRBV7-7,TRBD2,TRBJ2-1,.,CASSPLAGGGNEQFF,TGTGCCAGCAGCCCCCTAGCGGGAGGGGGCAATGAGCAGTTCTTC
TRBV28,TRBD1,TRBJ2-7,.,CASRTGERYEQYF,TGTGCCAGCAGGACAGGGGAGAGGTACGAGCAGTACTTC
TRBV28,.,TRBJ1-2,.,CASSFGISRGYTF,TGTGCCAGCAGTTTCGGCATTTCTCGTGGCTACACCTTC
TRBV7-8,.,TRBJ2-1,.,CASSLEQGREQFF,TGTGCCAGCAGCTTAGAACAGGGAAGGGAGCAGTTCTTC
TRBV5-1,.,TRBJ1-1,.,CASSLASLGTEAFF,TGCGCCAGCAGCTTAGCCAGTTTAGGCACTGAAGCTTTCTTT
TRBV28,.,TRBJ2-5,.,CASSEVLHTRPPGTQYF,TGTGCCAGCAGTGAAGTACTTCATACTCGACCTCCGGGGACCCAGTACTTC
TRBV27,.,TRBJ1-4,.,CASSFTATIGARGEKLFF,TGTGCCAGCAGTTTCACAGCCACCATAGGGGCCAGGGGTGAAAAACTGTTTTTT
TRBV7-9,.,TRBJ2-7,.,CASSFVPPSSYEQYF,TGTGCCAGCAGCTTCGTCCCTCCCAGCTCCTACGAGCAGTACTTC
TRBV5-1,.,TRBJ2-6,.,CASSLPGSGANVLTF,TGCGCCAGCAGCTTGCCGGGTTCTGGGGCCAACGTCCTGACTTTC
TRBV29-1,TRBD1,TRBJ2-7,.,CSVANGGTGRYF,TGCAGCGTTGCAAACGGTGGGACAGGAAGGTACTTC
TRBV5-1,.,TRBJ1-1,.,CASSTVLAGTEAFF,TGCGCCAGCAGCACCGTTCTTGCGGGAACTGAAGCTTTCTTT
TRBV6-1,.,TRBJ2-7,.,CALAAQSGTYEQYF,TGTGCCTTAGCTGCCCAATCGGGAACCTACGAGCAGTACTTC
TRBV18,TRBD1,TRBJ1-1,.,CASSVLQGGDTEAFF,TGTGCCAGCTCAGTCCTTCAGGGGGGCGACACTGAAGCTTTCTTT
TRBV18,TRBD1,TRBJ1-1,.,CASSPLVYSRQGRSSEAFF,TGTGCCAGCTCACCATTGGTTTATTCCAGACAGGGGAGAAGCTCTGAAGCTTTCTTT
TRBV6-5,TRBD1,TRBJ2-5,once,CASSYSTGGAWETQYF,TGTGCCAGCAGTTACTCGACAGGGGGCGCTTGGGAGACCCAGTACTTC
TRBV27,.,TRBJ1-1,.,CASTKIARGGSTEAFF,TGTGCCAGCACAAAAATTGCCCGGGGGGGAAGCACTGAAGCTTTCTTT
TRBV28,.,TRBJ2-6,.,CASSLVGTSSGANVLTF,TGTGCCAGCAGTTTAGTAGGGACGAGCTCTGGGGCCAACGTCCTGACTTTC
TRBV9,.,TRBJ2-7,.,CASSVSFHDEQYF,TGTGCCAGCAGCGTATCGTTCCACGACGAGCAGTACTTC